This T cell receptor (beta chain) came from a study of a mutant IDH1 vaccine in newly diagnosed glioma. Study-wide points: Pseudoprogression apparently lacked any relation to changes in top peripheral T cell clonotypes.

Comment on this clone: Its specificity is not known.

This table comes from immunoSEQ multiplex PCR, and its TCRdb copy is limited to in-frame clones, with some not included. The sample holds approximately 39,000 clones, 81% seen once. Time point here: week 23, last vaccination. Vaccination used 300 ug of mutant IDH1 20-mer peptide per dose, with topical imiquimod. CDR3 length: 15 amino acids. J was trimmed by 2 bases and V by 2 bases; bases with no gene match: 3. Germline V gene lookup returns CDR1 MRHNA and CDR2 SNTAGT. The chain carries TRBV6-4 and TRBJ2-3; 8 nucleotides agree with TRBD2. The material was PBMCs, obtained from a glioma patient whose treatment included an IDH1 peptide vaccine. The source of this sequence is a man aged 40-55 years with glioma. CDR3 coding DNA: TGTGCCAGCAGTGACGGGACTAGTCCCACAGATACGCAGTATTTT. Amino acids: CASSDGTSPTDTQYF.